This record covers a single TCR beta chain. The sample belongs to a study of T-cell reconstitution after alpha-beta-depleted transplantation in children. Germline V gene sequence: CDR1 LGHDT, CDR2 YNNKEL (reference sequence). Trimming pared 0 bases from V and 4 bases from J, leaving 15 bases between. The CDR3 covers 16 residues. Preparation of the TCRbeta library involved a method that used unique molecular identifiers. Each CDR3 protein is one row after TCRdb ran MiXCR on the PCR reads. The table has hundreds of thousands of distinct CDR3 sequences, 8% to 9.5% seen once. The TCR comes from a human donor who donated a stem cell graft to a child with acute lymphoblastic leukemia. The V gene is TRBV3-1, the J gene TRBJ2-5; perhaps TRBD2 as D (6 bases). The specimen comprised PBMCs from the stem cell graft donor, sampled from the stem cell graft. The CDR3 loop is CASSQDLQGGSETQYF. The CDR3 DNA reads as TGTGCCAGCAGCCAAGATCTCCAGGGAGGTTCAGAGACCCAGTACTTC.